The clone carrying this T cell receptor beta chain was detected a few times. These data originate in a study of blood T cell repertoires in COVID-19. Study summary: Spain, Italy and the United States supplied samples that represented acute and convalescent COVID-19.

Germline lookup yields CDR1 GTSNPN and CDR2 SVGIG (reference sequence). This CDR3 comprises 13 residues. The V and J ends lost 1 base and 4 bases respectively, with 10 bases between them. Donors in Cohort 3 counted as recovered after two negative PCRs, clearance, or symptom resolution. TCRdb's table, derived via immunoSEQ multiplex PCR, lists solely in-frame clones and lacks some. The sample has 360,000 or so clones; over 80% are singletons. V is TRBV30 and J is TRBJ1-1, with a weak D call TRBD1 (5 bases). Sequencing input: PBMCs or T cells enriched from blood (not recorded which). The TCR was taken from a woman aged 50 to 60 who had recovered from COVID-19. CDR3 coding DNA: TGTGCCTGGAGTGCAGGGCAGCTCACTGAAGCTTTCTTT. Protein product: CAWSAGQLTEAFF. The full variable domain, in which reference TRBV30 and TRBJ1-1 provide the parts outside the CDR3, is SQTIHQWPATLVQPVGSPLSLECTVEGTSNPNLYWYRQAAGRGLQLLFYSVGIGQISSEVPQNLSASRPQDRQFILSSKKLLLSDSGFYLCAWSAGQLTEAFFGQGTRLTVV.